Reported below is one T cell receptor (beta chain). No antigen is known for it. 5'RACE, which relied on constant-segment primers, yielded TCR alpha and TCR beta cDNA libraries carrying sample barcodes and UMIs. MiXCR, run by TCRdb on the 5' RACE reads, gives a single entry per CDR3 protein. The table includes roughly 180,000 distinct CDR3 sequences, around 20% detected once. This CDR3 has 14 amino acids. V shed 2 bases and J shed 5 bases, with 13 bases lying between them. Germline V gene lookup returns CDR1 SGDLS and CDR2 YYNGEE. The source of the sample is a study of T-cell memory formation after mild COVID-19. Whole-study context: TCR clusters were mostly donor specific.

Study-level findings and limits: CM and EM subsets held most contracting CD4+ clones; EMRA held CD8+ ones. Some SARS-CoV-2-responding clones were already detected in memory before infection.

This sequence originates from a man aged 18 to 29 who had mild COVID-19 (a few samples of this study predate the infection). Cell type and time point are not known. This chain uses TRBV9 with TRBJ2-5; D is undetermined. Sample: PBMCs or a T cell subset sorted from them (not recorded which). The CDR3 loop reads CASSVARGRETQYF. CDR3 in DNA: TGTGCCAGCAGCGTCGCTAGAGGTCGCGAGACCCAGTACTTC.